This T cell receptor (beta chain) was obtained from a study of CD8+ T cells in alopecia areata (dated by TCRdb to 2017 to 2018). Study-wide context: The study used high-throughput TCRbeta sequencing to examine T cell clonal expansion in alopecia areata, in both the C3H/HeJ mouse model and human patients. In humans, TCRbeta sequencing was performed on scalp tissue and on sorted CD4+ and CD8+ peripheral blood T cells from healthy controls and from patients with patchy or totalis/universalis alopecia areata. immunoSEQ multiplex PCR using 35 Vbeta forward primers and 13 Jbeta reverse primers was used to amplify TCRbeta CDR3 regions. Clonality in the scalp was compared among normal scalp (n=4), patchy alopecia areata scalp (n=8), and alopecia totalis/universalis scalp (n=8). RNA came from the PAXgene miRNA kit for fixed scalp, the miRNeasy kit for PBMCs, and the RNeasy kit for mouse skin. What the study reported, not specific to this receptor: TCR sequences shared between patients were less clear than in mice, possibly partly because of HLA diversity in the patient population. Higher clonality and more expanded CD8+ clones were observed in lesional scalp than in normal scalp, particularly in alopecia totalis/universalis, a finding suggestive of antigenic drive. Unlike mouse skin, where gammadelta T cells dominate, normal human skin contains resident alphabeta T cells that get sequenced too, which complicates analysis of the scalp TCR repertoire.

A word on this clone: Its specific antigen is unknown. No base-level quality is on record; no much larger clone is a single base apart.

PBMCs were isolated by density centrifugation and stained for CD3, CD4 and CD8, after which CD4+ and CD8+ T cells were sorted on a FACSAria. Scalp biopsies and blood samples were provided by unaffected controls. To prepare the library, the immunoSEQ multiplex PCR assay was applied. To provide template for TCR sequencing, every sample had RNA extracted and reverse transcribed into cDNA. First-strand cDNA was synthesized using SuperScript III with a 2:1 mix of oligo-dT and random hexamers. A synthetic immune receptor repertoire was used to measure amplification bias, and any remaining bias was corrected computationally. The paper's processing steps were these. Raw reads were preprocessed to remove errors, and CDR3 was defined according to IMGT conventions as the region from the conserved cysteine to phenylalanine. Clonality was computed as 1 minus the Shannon entropy, with the entropy normalized by log2 of the number of productive unique TCRs. CD4 or CD8 identity of scalp clones was inferred by cross-referencing scalp TCRbeta sequences with sorted blood CD4 and CD8 repertoires. Sourced from immuneACCESS, this table was stored by TCRdb with only in-frame sequences that have V and J called. A share of the clones is absent; for the studies checked, an unresolved V gene accounts for under half, and the remainder has no known explanation. The D gene and trimming were derived from the DNA, and the V and J assignments and clone size from that table. Within this sample are 95,000 to 110,000 clones, with less than 70% of them counted one time only. The ten biggest clones cover around 8.8% of the sample.

The germline ends are 18 bases apart after V is trimmed by 3 bases and J by 10 bases. Including cysteine and phenylalanine, the CDR3 has 13 amino acids. This entry keeps only the CDR3 DNA: 39 bases, framed from base 1. The germline V gene (reference sequence) provides CDR1 GTSNPN and CDR2 SVGIG. Here the chain combines TRBV30 and TRBJ1-1, and perhaps TRBD1 as D gene, on 6 matching bases. The material sequenced was CD4+ T cells sorted from blood. The clonotype originates from a human donor in good health. The sequence in DNA is TGTGCCTGGAGATCAACAGGGATCAGAGGAGCTTTCTTT. Translated, it reads CAWRSTGIRGAFF.